Listed here is a single T cell receptor (beta chain). Antigen unknown. This specimen belongs to a study of early stage breast cancer tumors. About the study: ER+/PR+/HER2- status applied to about 75% of the 16 invasive breast tumors. Points from the study as a whole: Tumors had around 2.5-fold higher T cell density than normal breast. Functional markers like CD4, CD8 and FOXP3 were missed in bulk sequencing.

Assay: immunoSEQ multiplex PCR; the TCRdb copy retains only in-frame clones and omits some. The table includes roughly 30,000 clones, roughly four fifths detected once. Trimming removed 4 bases from V and 6 bases from J, with 13 bases in between. Germline V CDR1 and CDR2: MNHEY, SMNVEV (reference sequence). The CDR3 covers 13 residues. The sample comprised blood. This TCR derives from a person aged 40-50 years with breast cancer. The V call is TRBV27, the J call TRBJ2-7; D may be TRBD2 (6 bases). The CDR3 DNA is TGTGCCAGCAGTTCGGGGGACGCGGGCGAGCAGTACTTC. Translated: CASSSGDAGEQYF.